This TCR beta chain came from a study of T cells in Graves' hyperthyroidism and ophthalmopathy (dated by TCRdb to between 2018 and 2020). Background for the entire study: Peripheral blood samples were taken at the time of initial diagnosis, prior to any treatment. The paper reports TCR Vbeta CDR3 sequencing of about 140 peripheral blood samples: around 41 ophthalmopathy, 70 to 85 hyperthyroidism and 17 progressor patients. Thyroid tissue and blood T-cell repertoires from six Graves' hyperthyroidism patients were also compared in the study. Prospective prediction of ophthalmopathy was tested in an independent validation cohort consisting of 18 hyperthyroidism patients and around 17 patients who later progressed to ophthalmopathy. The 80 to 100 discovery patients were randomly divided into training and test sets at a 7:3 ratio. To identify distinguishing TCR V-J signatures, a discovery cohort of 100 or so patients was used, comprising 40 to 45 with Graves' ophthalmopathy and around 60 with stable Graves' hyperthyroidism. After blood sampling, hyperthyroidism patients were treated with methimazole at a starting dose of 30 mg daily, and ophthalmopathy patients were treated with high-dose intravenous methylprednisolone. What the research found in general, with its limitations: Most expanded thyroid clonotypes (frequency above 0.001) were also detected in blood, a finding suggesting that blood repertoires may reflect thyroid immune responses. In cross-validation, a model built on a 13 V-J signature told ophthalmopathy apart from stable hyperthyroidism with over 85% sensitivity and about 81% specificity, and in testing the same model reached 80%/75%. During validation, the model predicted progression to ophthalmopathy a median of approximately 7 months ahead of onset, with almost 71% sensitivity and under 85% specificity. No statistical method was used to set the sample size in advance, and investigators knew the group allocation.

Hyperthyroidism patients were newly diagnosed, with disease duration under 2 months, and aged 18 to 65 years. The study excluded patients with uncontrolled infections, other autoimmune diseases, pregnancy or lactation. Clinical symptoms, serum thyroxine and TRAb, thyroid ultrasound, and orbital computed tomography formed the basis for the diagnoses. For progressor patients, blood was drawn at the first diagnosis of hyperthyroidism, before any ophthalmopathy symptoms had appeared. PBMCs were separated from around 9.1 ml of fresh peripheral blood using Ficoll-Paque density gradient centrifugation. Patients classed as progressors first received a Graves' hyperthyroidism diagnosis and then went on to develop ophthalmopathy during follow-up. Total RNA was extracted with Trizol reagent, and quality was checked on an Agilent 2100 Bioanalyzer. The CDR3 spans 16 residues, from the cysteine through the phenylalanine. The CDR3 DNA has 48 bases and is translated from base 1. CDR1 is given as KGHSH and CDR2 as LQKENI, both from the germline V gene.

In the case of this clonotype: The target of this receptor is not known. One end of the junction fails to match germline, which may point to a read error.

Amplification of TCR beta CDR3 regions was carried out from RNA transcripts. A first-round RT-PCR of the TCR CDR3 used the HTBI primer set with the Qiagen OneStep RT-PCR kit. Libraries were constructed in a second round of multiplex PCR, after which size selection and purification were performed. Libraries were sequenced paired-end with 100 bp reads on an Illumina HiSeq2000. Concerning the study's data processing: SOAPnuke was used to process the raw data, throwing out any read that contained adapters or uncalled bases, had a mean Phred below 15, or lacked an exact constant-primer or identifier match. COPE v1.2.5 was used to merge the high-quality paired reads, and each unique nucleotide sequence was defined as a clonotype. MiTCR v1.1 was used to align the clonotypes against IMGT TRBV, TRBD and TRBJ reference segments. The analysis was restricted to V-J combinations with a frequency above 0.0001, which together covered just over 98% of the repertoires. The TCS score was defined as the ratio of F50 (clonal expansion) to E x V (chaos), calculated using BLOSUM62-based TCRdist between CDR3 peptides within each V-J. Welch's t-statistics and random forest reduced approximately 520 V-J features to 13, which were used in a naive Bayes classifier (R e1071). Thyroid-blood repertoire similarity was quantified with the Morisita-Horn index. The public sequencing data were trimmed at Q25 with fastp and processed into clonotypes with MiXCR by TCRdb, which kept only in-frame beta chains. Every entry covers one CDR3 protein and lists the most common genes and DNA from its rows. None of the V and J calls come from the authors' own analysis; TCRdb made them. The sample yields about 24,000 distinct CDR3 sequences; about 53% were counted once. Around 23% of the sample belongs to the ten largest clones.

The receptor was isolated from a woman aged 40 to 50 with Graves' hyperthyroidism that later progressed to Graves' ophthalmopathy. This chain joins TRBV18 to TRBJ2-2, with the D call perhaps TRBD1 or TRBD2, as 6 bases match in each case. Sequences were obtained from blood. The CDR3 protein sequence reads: CASPPRQGTATGELFF. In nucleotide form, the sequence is TGTGCCAGCCCACCGCGGCAGGGGACTGCCACCGGGGAGCTGTTTTTT.